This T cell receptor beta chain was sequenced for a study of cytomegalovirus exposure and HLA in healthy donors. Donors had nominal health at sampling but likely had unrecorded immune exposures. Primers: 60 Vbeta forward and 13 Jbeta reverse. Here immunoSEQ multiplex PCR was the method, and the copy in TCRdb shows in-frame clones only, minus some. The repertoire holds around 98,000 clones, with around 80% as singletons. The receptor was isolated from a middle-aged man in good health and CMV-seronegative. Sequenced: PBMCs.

DNA for the CDR3: TGTGCCAGCAACTCACCAGGGGGCGAGCAGTACTTC. Protein sequence: CASNSPGGEQYF. The chain recombines TRBV28 with TRBJ2-7; 7 bases match TRBD1. Germline V gives CDR1 MDHEN, CDR2 SYDVKM. V trimming: 7 bases; J trimming: 6 bases; junction bases outside the gene matches: 6. This CDR3 has 12 residues.